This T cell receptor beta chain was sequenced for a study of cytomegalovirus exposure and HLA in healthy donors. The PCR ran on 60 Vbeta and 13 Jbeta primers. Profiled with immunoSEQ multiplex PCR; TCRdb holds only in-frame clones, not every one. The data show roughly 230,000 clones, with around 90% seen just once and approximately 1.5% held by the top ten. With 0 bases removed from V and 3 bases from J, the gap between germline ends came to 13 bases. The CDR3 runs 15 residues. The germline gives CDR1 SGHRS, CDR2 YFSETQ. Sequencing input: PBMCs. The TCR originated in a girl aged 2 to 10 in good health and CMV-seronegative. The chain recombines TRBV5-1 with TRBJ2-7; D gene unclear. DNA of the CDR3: TGCGCCAGCAGCTTGGCCCCCTCAGGAAACTACGAGCAGTACTTC. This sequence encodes CASSLAPSGNYEQYF.